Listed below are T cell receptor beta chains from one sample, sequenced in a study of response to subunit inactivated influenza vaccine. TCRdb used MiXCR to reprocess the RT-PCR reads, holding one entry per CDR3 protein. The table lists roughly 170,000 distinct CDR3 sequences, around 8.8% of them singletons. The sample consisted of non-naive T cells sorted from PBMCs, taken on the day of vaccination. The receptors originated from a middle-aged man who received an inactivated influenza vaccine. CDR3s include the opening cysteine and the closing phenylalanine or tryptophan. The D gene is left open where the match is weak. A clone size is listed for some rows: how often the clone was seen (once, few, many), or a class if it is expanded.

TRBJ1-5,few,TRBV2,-,TGTGCCAGCACCTTAGAGGGGCGCGGGCCCCAGCATTTT,CASTLEGRGPQHF
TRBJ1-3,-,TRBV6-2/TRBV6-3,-,TGTGCCAGCAGACGGGACTCACGGGACACCATATATTTT,CASRRDSRDTIYF
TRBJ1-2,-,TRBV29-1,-,TGCAGCGTTGAAGGGGGGGCCTACTATGGCTACACCTTC,CSVEGGAYYGYTF
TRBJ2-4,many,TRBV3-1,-,TGTGCCAGCAGCCGTAGAGGGGGGAACATTCAGTACTTC,CASSRRGGNIQYF
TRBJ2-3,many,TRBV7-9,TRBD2,TGTGCCAGCAGACCTAATAGCGGGAGGGCCTTAGATACGCAGTATTTT,CASRPNSGRALDTQYF
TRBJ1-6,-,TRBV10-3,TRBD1,TGTGCCATCAGTGAGTCAAGGACAGGGAATAATTCACCCCTCCACTTT,CAISESRTGNNSPLHF
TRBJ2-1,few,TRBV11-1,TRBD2,TGTGCCAGCAGCCCGGGACTAGTGGGCAATGAGCAGTTCTTC,CASSPGLVGNEQFF
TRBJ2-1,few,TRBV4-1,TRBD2,TGCGCCAGCAGCTTCAGTTCAACTAGCGGGAGGGCCGTTTTAGGCAATGAGCAGTTCTTC,CASSFSSTSGRAVLGNEQFF
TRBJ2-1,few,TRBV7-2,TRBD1,TGTGCCAGCAGATCGACCGGGACAGGGGGCAATGAGCAGTTCTTC,CASRSTGTGGNEQFF
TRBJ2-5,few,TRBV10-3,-,TGTGCCATCAGTATAAGGTACCAAGAGACCCAGTACTTC,CAISIRYQETQYF
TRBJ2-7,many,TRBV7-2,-,TGTGCCAGCAGCTCCTCAGGGTTCTACGAGCAGTACTTC,CASSSSGFYEQYF
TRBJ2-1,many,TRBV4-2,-,TGTGCCAGCAGCCAAGATCCGGCTAGCGTCTATGAGCAGTTCTTC,CASSQDPASVYEQFF
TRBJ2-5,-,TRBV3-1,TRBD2,TGTGCCAGCAGCCAAGATGCGTATCTAGCGGGGGGGCAAGAGACCCAGTACTTC,CASSQDAYLAGGQETQYF
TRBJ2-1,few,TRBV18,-,TGTGCCAGCTCACCACCGGAACGGTACAATGAGCAGTTCTTC,CASSPPERYNEQFF
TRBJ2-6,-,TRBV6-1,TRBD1,TGTGCCAGCAGTGAGCAGGGGGCCGGCTCTGGGGCCAACGTCCTGACTTTC,CASSEQGAGSGANVLTF
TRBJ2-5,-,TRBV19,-,TGTGCCAGTAACCTGCGGGGCGGAGAGACCCAGTACTTC,CASNLRGGETQYF
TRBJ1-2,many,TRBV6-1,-,TGTGCCAGCAATCCCGGGCTGACCGTGAACTATGGCTACACCTTC,CASNPGLTVNYGYTF
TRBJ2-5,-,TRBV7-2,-,TGTGCCAGCAGCCCACTCGGTGGGGGGGGCTCAGAGACCCAGTACTTC,CASSPLGGGGSETQYF
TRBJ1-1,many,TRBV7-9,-,TGTGCCAGCAGCTTATCTGAAGCTTTCTTT,CASSLSEAFF
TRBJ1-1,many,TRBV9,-,TGTGCCAGCAGCGCTACCGGGACACACATCATGAACACTGAAGCTTTCTTT,CASSATGTHIMNTEAFF
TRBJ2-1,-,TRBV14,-,TGTGCCAGCAGCCAAGGACGCTACTCCTACAATGAGCAGTTCTTC,CASSQGRYSYNEQFF
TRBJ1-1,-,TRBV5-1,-,TGCGCCAGCAGCTTGGGCCACACAGGACTGAACACTGAAGCTTTCTTT,CASSLGHTGLNTEAFF
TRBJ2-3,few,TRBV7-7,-,TGTGCTAGCAGCTTAGCGCAGACAGATACGCAGTATTTT,CASSLAQTDTQYF
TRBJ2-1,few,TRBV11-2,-,TGTGCCAGCAGCAAAAAACGACCACAGGGATGGACCCTCTACAATGAGCAGTTCTTC,CASSKKRPQGWTLYNEQFF
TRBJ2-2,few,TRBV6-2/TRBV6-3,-,TGTGCCAGCAGTCAACGACGGGACGGGGAGCTGTTTTTT,CASSQRRDGELFF
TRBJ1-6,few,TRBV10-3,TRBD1,TGTGCCATCAGTGCCGGGACAGATAATTCACCCCTCCACTTT,CAISAGTDNSPLHF
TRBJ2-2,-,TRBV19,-,TGTGCCAGTAGTATACAGGCGAACACCGGGGAGCTGTTTTTT,CASSIQANTGELFF
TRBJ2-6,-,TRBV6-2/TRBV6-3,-,TGTGCCAGCAGTACAGGGGGGGCCAACGTCCTGACTTTC,CASSTGGANVLTF
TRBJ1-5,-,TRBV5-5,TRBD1,TGTGCCAGCAGCGTAGGGATAAGGGCTAAGGGACAGCAGCCCCAGCATTTT,CASSVGIRAKGQQPQHF
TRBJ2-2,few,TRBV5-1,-,TGCGCCAGCAGCCGCCCAACGAACACCGGGGAGCTGTTTTTT,CASSRPTNTGELFF
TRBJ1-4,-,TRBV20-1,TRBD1,TGCAGTGCTAGGGACAGGGTCCGGGGCGAAAAACTGTTTTTT,CSARDRVRGEKLFF